This is a list of T cell receptor beta chains from one sample in a study of cytomegalovirus exposure and HLA in healthy donors. Measured with immunoSEQ multiplex PCR; TCRdb has only the in-frame clones, and not every one. The sample consists of over 70,000 clones, approximately 80% of them appearing once. Sequences were obtained from PBMCs. The source of these receptors is a woman aged 45-60 years in good health and CMV-seropositive. CDR3s include the opening cysteine and the closing phenylalanine or tryptophan. Fields, in order: J gene, clone size, V gene, D gene, CDR3 DNA, CDR3 protein. D genes are given only for firm matches. For some rows the clone size is stated as once, few or many, or as a class when expanded; others skip it.

J: TRBJ1-5
size: -
V: TRBV2
D: -
DNA: TGTGCCAGCAGTCCGGACAGTCAGAATCAGCCCCAGCATTTT
CDR3: CASSPDSQNQPQHF

J: TRBJ2-5
size: few
V: TRBV10-1
D: -
DNA: TGCGCCAGCAGTGAATCAGGAGGGGAAGAGACCCAGTACTTC
CDR3: CASSESGGEETQYF

J: TRBJ1-3
size: -
V: TRBV2
D: -
DNA: TGTGCCAGCAGTGAAGCGGAACTATCGAGCTCTGGAAACACCATATATTTT
CDR3: CASSEAELSSSGNTIYF

J: TRBJ2-7
size: once
V: TRBV6-1
D: TRBD1
DNA: TGTGCCAGCATCGAAAGGGACAGGGGCGAGCAGTACTTC
CDR3: CASIERDRGEQYF

J: TRBJ2-6
size: -
V: TRBV5-4
D: -
DNA: TGTGCCAGCAGCCCTTGGGCGGGGCGAATCCGCTCTGGGGCCAACGTCCTGACTTTC
CDR3: CASSPWAGRIRSGANVLTF

J: TRBJ2-1
size: -
V: TRBV6-1
D: TRBD2
DNA: TGTGCCAGCAGTGAAGCGCTAGCGGGGCCCAGAAATGAGCAGTTCTTC
CDR3: CASSEALAGPRNEQFF

J: TRBJ2-3
size: -
V: TRBV9
D: TRBD1
DNA: TGTGCCAGCAGCGTAGGGACAGGGGGGAGCACAGATACGCAGTATTTT
CDR3: CASSVGTGGSTDTQYF

J: TRBJ1-1
size: few
V: TRBV6-1
D: -
DNA: TGTGCCAGCAGGACGGTCGGGGGCACTGAAGCTTTCTTT
CDR3: CASRTVGGTEAFF

J: TRBJ1-1
size: -
V: TRBV27
D: -
DNA: TGTGCCAGCAGCAAGGAGTCAGACACTGAAGCTTTCTTT
CDR3: CASSKESDTEAFF

J: TRBJ1-1
size: -
V: TRBV6-5
D: TRBD1
DNA: TGTGCCAGCCTACAGGGGGCTGACACTGAAGCTTTCTTT
CDR3: CASLQGADTEAFF

J: TRBJ2-3
size: -
V: TRBV5-1
D: TRBD2
DNA: TGCGCCAGCGGCACTAGCGGGGGGCTCACAGATACGCAGTATTTT
CDR3: CASGTSGGLTDTQYF

J: TRBJ1-4
size: -
V: TRBV5-5
D: -
DNA: TGTGCCAGCAGCTTGGGAGGGAGCACTAATGAAAAACTGTTTTTT
CDR3: CASSLGGSTNEKLFF

J: TRBJ1-5
size: -
V: TRBV6-6
D: -
DNA: TGTGCCAGCAGTTACTCTGGACAGTTTAGGCCCCAGCATTTT
CDR3: CASSYSGQFRPQHF

J: TRBJ1-6
size: few
V: TRBV5-6
D: TRBD1
DNA: TGTGCCAGCAGCTCCCTAAAGGGGGCGGACTCCTATAATTCACCCCTCCACTTT
CDR3: CASSSLKGADSYNSPLHF

J: TRBJ1-1
size: few
V: TRBV19
D: TRBD1
DNA: TGTGCCAGTAGTCCCGGGACAGGGCGTCAGAACACTGAAGCTTTCTTT
CDR3: CASSPGTGRQNTEAFF

J: TRBJ2-4
size: -
V: TRBV7-3
D: -
DNA: TGTGCCAGCAGCTTATCAGGGGAAGCCAAAAACATTCAGTACTTC
CDR3: CASSLSGEAKNIQYF

J: TRBJ1-2
size: few
V: TRBV6-1
D: -
DNA: TGTGCCAGCAGCAGAGGCAGACAGACTAACTATGGCTACACCTTC
CDR3: CASSRGRQTNYGYTF

J: TRBJ1-3
size: -
V: TRBV11-2
D: -
DNA: TGTGCCAGCAGTCTCCTGGGGGGAGTTGGAAACACCATATATTTT
CDR3: CASSLLGGVGNTIYF

J: TRBJ2-6
size: -
V: TRBV10-3
D: TRBD1
DNA: TGTGCCATCAGGAGTAGGCAGGGGGCAGGGTCTGGGGCCAACGTCCTGACTTTC
CDR3: CAIRSRQGAGSGANVLTF

J: TRBJ2-4
size: -
V: TRBV29-1
D: TRBD1
DNA: TGCAGCGTTGAGGTAGGGACAGTAAACATTCAGTACTTC
CDR3: CSVEVGTVNIQYF

J: TRBJ2-1
size: -
V: TRBV5-1
D: TRBD2
DNA: TGCGCCAGCAGCTTGCGGCTAGCGGGACCCTGGGGGAATGAGCAGTTCTTC
CDR3: CASSLRLAGPWGNEQFF

J: TRBJ2-2
size: -
V: TRBV7-9
D: -
DNA: TGTGCCAGCAGCCCTCCCTCTATCACCCCCACCGGGGAGCTGTTTTTT
CDR3: CASSPPSITPTGELFF

J: TRBJ1-1
size: -
V: TRBV19
D: -
DNA: TGTGCCAGTATTATCGAGGGAGGGAGGGTGACTGAAGCTTTCTTT
CDR3: CASIIEGGRVTEAFF

J: TRBJ2-3
size: -
V: TRBV9
D: -
DNA: TGTGCCAGCAGCGTAGCAGGCCCCCTGCAGGGCACAGATACGCAGTATTTT
CDR3: CASSVAGPLQGTDTQYF

J: TRBJ2-1
size: -
V: TRBV30
D: TRBD2
DNA: TGTGCCTGGAGTGAACTAGCGGGGGGCTATTACAATGAGCAGTTCTTC
CDR3: CAWSELAGGYYNEQFF

J: TRBJ2-1
size: -
V: TRBV5-6
D: TRBD2
DNA: TGTGCCAGCAGCCCGGGACTAGCGGGGGCGGGAGGGTTCTTC
CDR3: CASSPGLAGAGGFF